The clone carrying this T cell receptor (beta chain) was seen a handful of times. This was the immunoSEQ v3.0 assay at survey level. Using immunoSEQ multiplex PCR, the repertoire was profiled, and TCRdb retains in-frame clones only, with some absent. The sample lists fewer than 25,000 clones, around 87% occurring once. V was clipped by 4 bases and J by 4 bases; unmatched bases: 7. CDR1 and CDR2 from the germline V gene are MGHRA and YSYEKL. CDR3 length: 15 amino acids. This sample is drawn from a study of long-term antiretroviral therapy in people with HIV. Amounts of 1-10 million cryopreserved PBMC were held in the samples before DNA extraction.

This material consisted of unsorted PBMCs, taken about 2.7 years after starting antiretroviral therapy. This TCR was recovered from a woman between 45 and 65 years old with HIV. The chain joins TRBV4-1 to TRBJ1-1, with 9 bases identical to TRBD1. The CDR3 sequence: CASSLKTGGSTEAFF. In nucleotides, the CDR3 is TGCGCCAGCAGCCTTAAGACAGGGGGGAGCACTGAAGCTTTCTTT.